This T cell receptor (beta chain) derives from a study of T cell repertoires in cytomegalovirus infection. At the level of the study: CMV infection plus the matching HLA type was flagged by public TCR beta signatures.

With 5 bases removed from V and 3 bases from J, the gap between germline ends came to 13 bases. The CDR3 spans 14 residues. Germline V lookup: CDR1 SGHTA, CDR2 FQGNSA. Study-wide results and caveats: HLA-C-restricted, CMV-specific TCR beta clonotypes were dominant ex vivo.

One entry per CDR3 protein, called by TCRdb with MiXCR from the reads. The sample has hundreds of thousands of distinct CDR3 sequences, roughly 31% seen once. In its sample, this clonotype was seen a few times. Its antigen is as yet unknown. The J gene is TRBJ1-2, the V gene TRBV7-2; D gene ambiguous. The clonotype comes from a human donor in good health (CMV status not recorded). Some clones in this sample may be carry-over from other donors' samples. Here the sequenced sample was cultured CD8+ T cells from PBMCs, taken from culture after CMV antigen stimulation. The CDR3 loop is CASSLKTPYYGYTF. The CDR3 DNA reads TGTGCCAGCAGCCTGAAGACACCCTACTATGGCTACACCTTC.